A single sample is the source of the 19 T cell receptor beta chains below, sequenced in a study of shared clonotypes between healthy human individuals. Measured with immunoSEQ multiplex PCR; TCRdb has only the in-frame clones, and not every one. The sample consists of a few million clones, 93% of them appearing once. The sequenced sample was naive CD4+ T cells from PBMCs. This sample's subset: CD45RA+ positively selected. These receptors all stem from a man younger than 35 in good health. Some clones in this sample may be carry-over from other donors' samples.

The chain has TRBV5-4 and TRBJ2-5; TRBD1 agrees at 11 bases. Germline CDR1 SGHNT, CDR2 YYREEE (reference sequence). The CDR3 length is 17 residues. V was pared by 3 bases and J by 2 bases, with 9 bases of the junction left unmatched. CDR3 DNA: TGTGCCAGCAGCTCTTCCCGGGACAGGGGGGCGCAAGAGACCCAGTACTTC. This gives the protein CASSSSRDRGAQETQYF.

The chain is built from TRBV10-3 and TRBJ2-7; the D is unclear. The V end lost 6 bases, the J end lost 4 bases, and 7 bases lay between the germline ends. Germline CDR1 reads ENHRY; CDR2 reads SYGVKD. The CDR3 runs to 11 residues. Here the CDR3 reads CAIRDGYEQYF. CDR3 DNA sequence: TGTGCCATCAGAGACGGTTACGAGCAGTACTTC.

CDR3 coding DNA: TGCAGCGTTGGGGGACTAGCGGGAGAGACGGGATACGAGCAGTACTTC. Its translation is CSVGGLAGETGYEQYF. This sequence joins TRBV29-1 and TRBJ2-7; TRBD2 aligns across 14 bases. CDR1 is SQVTM, CDR2 ANQGSEA, per germline. V gave up 4 bases and J gave up 4 bases; unmatched junction bases: 9. The CDR3 runs to 16 residues.

The chain has TRBV30 and TRBJ1-2, with D perhaps matching TRBD1 (6 bases). Germline values: CDR1 GTSNPN, CDR2 SVGIG (reference sequence). The CDR3 has 12 amino acids. CDR3 coding DNA: TGTGCGACAGGTCAGGAGGGCTATGGCTACACCTTC. Translated, it gives CATGQEGYGYTF.

The chain links TRBV6-1 to TRBJ2-3; 16 bases fit TRBD2. Germline V gene sequence: CDR1 MNHNS, CDR2 SASEGT. With 11 bases clipped from V and 5 bases from J, the junction kept 7 bases outside the gene matches. This CDR3 is 15 amino acids long. This CDR3 is CAGTGLAGGLDTQYF. The CDR3, as DNA: TGTGCCGGCACGGGACTAGCGGGAGGGCTAGATACGCAGTATTTT.

The genes are TRBV6-1 and TRBJ1-4; 10 bases fit TRBD1. Per germline, CDR1 MNHNS and CDR2 SASEGT. After removal of 5 bases from V and 7 bases from J, the junction contained 7 bases not matched to a gene. This CDR3 comprises 15 residues. CDR3 bases: TGTGCCAGCAGTAGAGCGGGACAGGGGATTGAAAAACTGTTTTTT. Amino acid sequence: CASSRAGQGIEKLFF.

The chain couples TRBV7-9 to TRBJ2-2; D might be TRBD1 (5 bases). The length of the CDR3 is 14 residues. Trimming shortened V by 4 bases and J by 6 bases, and 12 bases separated the two germline ends. CDR1 SEHNR and CDR2 FQNEAQ come from the germline V gene (reference sequence). This CDR3 reads CASSSNQGPGELFF. The DNA for the CDR3 is TGTGCCAGCAGCTCCAATCAGGGTCCCGGGGAGCTGTTTTTT. Full variable domain (remainder filled in from reference TRBV7-9 and TRBJ2-2): DTGVSQNPRHKITKRGQNVTFRCDPISEHNRLYWYRQTLGQGPEFLTYFQNEAQLEKSRLLSDRFSAERPKGSFSTLEIQRTEQGDSAMYLCASSSNQGPGELFFGEGSRLTVL.

The CDR3 nucleotides read TGTGCCAGCACCCAAGGAAATAGCAATCAGCCCCAGCATTTT. Amino acids: CASTQGNSNQPQHF. J is TRBJ1-5 and V is TRBV6-1; D gene ambiguous. CDR3 size: 14 residues. V lost 7 bases to trimming and J lost 0 bases, with 10 bases between them. The germline V gene encodes CDR1 MNHNS and CDR2 SASEGT.

On this clone itself: The identical CDR3 is also encoded by other nucleotide sequences in the sample. V is TRBV10-3 and J is TRBJ1-1; 11 nucleotides align to TRBD1. J lost 3 bases, V lost 3 bases, and 3 bases had no gene match. The CDR3 has 15 residues. Germline lookup yields CDR1 ENHRY and CDR2 SYGVKD. The CDR3: CAISEAGQGDTEAFF. In nucleotides, the CDR3 is TGTGCCATCAGTGAAGCGGGACAGGGGGACACTGAAGCTTTCTTT.

The rearrangement joins TRBV6-1 to TRBJ2-3, with D perhaps TRBD1 or TRBD2 (5 bases each). The V end was cut by 6 bases, the J end by 2 bases, with 12 bases between. CDR3 length equals 14 residues. Germline V lookup: CDR1 MNHNS, CDR2 SASEGT. CDR3 in amino acids: CASSERDATDTQYF. For the CDR3, the DNA is TGTGCCAGCAGCGAGAGGGACGCCACAGATACGCAGTATTTT.

V gene TRBV6-6 combines with J gene TRBJ1-1, with D possibly being TRBD1 (5 bases). CDR3 size: 13 residues. Germline lookup yields CDR1 MNHNY and CDR2 SVGAGI (reference sequence). The V end lost 2 bases, the J end lost 7 bases, and 11 bases lay between the germline ends. The CDR3 sequence: CASSYTRQLEAFF. CDR3 DNA sequence: TGTGCCAGCAGTTACACGAGACAGCTTGAAGCTTTCTTT.

The rearrangement joins TRBV15 to TRBJ2-7, with 10 nucleotides matching TRBD2. The CDR3 runs 15 residues. Germline CDR1 is LNHNV and CDR2 is YYDKDF (reference sequence). The junction had 8 bases not matched to a gene; V was cut back by 4 bases and J by 5 bases. CDR3 loop: CATSIGSSGRNEQYF. The DNA for the CDR3 is TGTGCCACCAGCATAGGGTCTAGCGGGAGAAACGAGCAGTACTTC.

The CDR3 DNA is TGTGCCAGCAGAAGGACAGATGCGAACACCGGGGAGCTGTTTTTT. Amino acids: CASRRTDANTGELFF. The gene calls are TRBV27 and TRBJ2-2, with D tentatively TRBD1 (6 bases). V shed 6 bases and J shed 0 bases, with 11 bases lying between them. The CDR3 sequence is 15 residues long. Germline CDR1 reads MNHEY; CDR2 reads SMNVEV (reference sequence).

This rearrangement joins TRBV21-1 to TRBJ2-7; the table calls TRBD2, which could not be checked here. TRBV21-1 is a recognized pseudogene. This CDR3 is built from 15 residues. The CDR3 coding sequence is TGTGCCAGCAGCGGCCGGGTCTCTAGGCCCTACGAGCAGTACTTC. Its protein product is CASSGRVSRPYEQYF.

The chain carries TRBV14 and TRBJ1-2; no clear D gene. The CDR3 is 15 amino acids. CDR1 is SGHDN and CDR2 is FVKESK in the germline V gene. V was pared by 6 bases and J by 5 bases, with 19 bases between. CDR3 sequence: CASSPRDFRFYGYTF. DNA for the CDR3: TGTGCCAGCAGTCCAAGGGATTTTCGTTTTTATGGCTACACCTTC.

V gene TRBV7-9 combines with J gene TRBJ2-5; TRBD2 is a possible D gene (5 bases). V was cut by 1 base and J by 5 bases, with 14 bases left in between. Germline loops: CDR1 SEHNR, CDR2 FQNEAQ (reference sequence). The length of the CDR3 is 15 residues. CDR3 bases: TGTGCCAGCAGCTTAGGCGGGCTAGCCGGGGAGACCCAGTACTTC. It is translated as CASSLGGLAGETQYF.

Turning to this clone: The sample holds other DNA sequences that translate to the same CDR3. The V and J genes are TRBV18 and TRBJ2-7; 9 bases match TRBD1. Trimming removed 6 bases from V and 0 bases from J; junction bases left unmatched: 6. The CDR3 sequence is 15 residues long. The germline V gene has CDR1 KGHSH and CDR2 LQKENI. CDR3 bases: TGTGCCAGCTCCCCCGGGACAGGGAGCTCCTACGAGCAGTACTTC. It specifies CASSPGTGSSYEQYF. Together with reference TRBV18 and TRBJ2-7, the CDR3 gives the full variable domain: NAGVMQNPRHLVRRRGQEARLRCSPMKGHSHVYWYRQLPEEGLKFMVYLQKENIIDESGMPKERFSAEFPKEGPSILRIQQVVRGDSAAYFCASSPGTGSSYEQYFGPGTRLTVT.

This chain connects TRBV5-4 to TRBJ2-5; 10 bases line up with TRBD2. Losses at the gene ends were 4 bases for V and 1 base for J; bases not matched to a gene: 4. The CDR3 consists of 15 residues. Germline CDR1 is SGHNT and CDR2 is YYREEE (reference sequence). The CDR3 loop is CASSVAGGFQETQYF. CDR3 DNA: TGTGCCAGCAGCGTAGCGGGAGGATTCCAAGAGACCCAGTACTTC.

J is TRBJ2-7 and V is TRBV5-4; tentatively, D is TRBD2 (6 bases). V lost 4 bases and J 6 bases, leaving 17 bases between the germline ends. This CDR3 spans 14 amino acids. Germline CDR1 and CDR2: SGHNT and YYREEE (reference sequence). CDR3 sequence (DNA): TGTGCCAGCAGCCCGCGGGGAGAGAGTTTCGAGCAGTACTTC. It yields the protein CASSPRGESFEQYF.